The 28 T cell receptor beta chains below come from one sample, sequenced in a study of blood T cells in healthy people across ages. A second about 6 to 12 cycle PCR used barcoded and J-beta primers. From the 5' RACE reads, TCRdb called clonotypes with MiXCR, one entry per CDR3 protein. This table holds around 1,700,000 distinct CDR3 sequences, 28% found once. Sequenced input: blood. These receptors were collected from a woman in her twenties or thirties in good health.

This clonotype came up a few times. The chain carries TRBV6-6 and TRBJ2-4, with D uncertain. The CDR3 loop spans 13 amino acids. Per the germline V gene, CDR1 is MNHNY and CDR2 is SVGAGI (reference sequence). The germline V and J ends were trimmed by 4 bases and 2 bases, with 6 bases remaining between them. The CDR3 DNA follows: TGTGCCAGCAGTTTCGGTACCAAAAACATTCAGTACTTC. Its translation is CASSFGTKNIQYF.

This clonotype came up a few times. This sequence joins TRBV19 and TRBJ1-5; 9 bases line up with TRBD1. Germline lookup yields CDR1 LNHDA and CDR2 SQIVND (reference sequence). The V gene end was trimmed by 4 bases and the J gene end by 4 bases; junction bases not matched to a gene: 8. The CDR3 totals 16 residues. The DNA for the CDR3 is TGTGCCAGTAGTACGCCGATGACAGGGGGGAATCAGCCCCAGCATTTT. This codes for CASSTPMTGGNQPQHF.

This clonotype was recorded at least ten times. The rearrangement links TRBV10-2 to TRBJ2-6; perhaps TRBD1 as D (6 bases). Germline V gene lookup returns CDR1 WSHSY and CDR2 SAAADI. The CDR3 loop spans 15 amino acids. Trimming took 5 bases from V and 2 from J, leaving 10 bases between them. The chain's CDR3 is CASSTQGAGANVLTF. The CDR3 nucleotides are TGCGCCAGCAGTACACAGGGCGCTGGGGCCAACGTCCTGACTTTC.

This clonotype was picked up a small number of times. V and J are TRBV6-6 and TRBJ1-2; D not resolved. CDR3 size: 13 residues. In germline, CDR1 is MNHNY, CDR2 SVGAGI (reference sequence). With 2 bases removed from V and 5 bases from J, the gap between germline ends came to 9 bases. The CDR3 bases are TGTGCCAGCAGTTACGTGATTGGGTATGGCTACACCTTC. Residues: CASSYVIGYGYTF.

This clonotype was counted at least ten times. The rearrangement uses TRBV5-1 and TRBJ2-7; 7 nucleotides align to TRBD1. V was pared by 4 bases and J by 6 bases, with 7 bases of the junction left unmatched. The CDR3 extends over 13 amino acids. CDR1 is SGHRS and CDR2 is YFSETQ in the germline V gene. The DNA for the CDR3 is TGCGCCAGCAGCCCCTTGACAGGGATCGAGCAGTACTTC. Its protein is CASSPLTGIEQYF.

The V call is TRBV12-3 or TRBV12-4, the J call TRBJ2-3; D is unclear. V dropped 5 bases and J dropped 8 bases, with 8 bases sitting between them. The CDR3 sequence is 11 residues long. The CDR3 bases are TGTGCCAGCAGTCCCCTCCTTACGCAGTATTTT. Amino acid sequence: CASSPLLTQYF.

This clonotype was seen just once. The chain links TRBV14 to TRBJ2-4; 8 positions agree with TRBD2. V lost 3 bases and J lost 13; bases outside the gene matches: 17. Per the germline V gene, CDR1 is SGHDN and CDR2 is FVKESK. The CDR3 sequence is 16 residues long. The CDR3 nucleotides are TGTGCCAGCAGCCAGACCGGGACTAGTGGCCACAATGAGCAGTACTTC. It specifies CASSQTGTSGHNEQYF. Looking up the rest from reference TRBV14 and TRBJ2-4 gives the full variable domain: EAGVTQFPSHSVIEKGQTVTLRCDPISGHDNLYWYRRVMGKEIKFLLHFVKESKQDESGMPNNRFLAERTGGTYSTLKVQPAELEDSGVYFCASSQTGTSGHNEQYFGAGTRLSVL.

V and J are TRBV12-5 and TRBJ1-2; D perhaps matches TRBD1 (5 bases). The ends were cut back, 7 bases at V and 2 bases at J, with 8 bases in the middle. The V gene's germline CDR1 is LGHNT and CDR2 FRNRAP. The CDR3 extends over 12 amino acids. CDR3 loop: CASAGSNYGYTF. DNA of the CDR3: TGTGCTAGTGCAGGGTCAAACTATGGCTACACCTTC. The full variable domain, completed using reference TRBV12-5 and TRBJ1-2, is DARVTQTPRHKVTEMGQEVTMRCQPILGHNTVFWYRQTMMQGLELLAYFRNRAPLDDSGMPKDRFSAEMPDATLATLKIQPSEPRDSAVYFCASAGSNYGYTFGSGTRLTVV.

The chain employs TRBV6-2 or TRBV6-3 and TRBJ2-1; TRBD2 aligns across 9 bases. CDR3 length equals 17 residues. V lost 4 bases to trimming and J lost 8 bases; unmatched junction nucleotides: 15. Per the germline V gene, CDR1 is MNHEY and CDR2 is SVGEGT. The CDR3 DNA reads TGTGCCAGCAGTTGGGGAGGCGGGAGGGCCCCTTACGATGAGCAGTTCTTC. It encodes CASSWGGGRAPYDEQFF.

This clonotype was observed a single time. The chain combines TRBV12-5 with TRBJ2-7; D call uncertain. With the DNA end fitting TRBJ2-5 better, the J assignment may be wrong. The CDR3 consists of 12 residues. Looked up from germline, CDR1 is LGHNT and CDR2 is FRNRAP. The CDR3 here is CASGLVIETQYF. CDR3 DNA: TGTGCTAGTGGTTTGGTAATTGAGACCCAGTACTTC.

This clonotype appeared a few times. In nucleotides, the CDR3 is TGTGCCAGCAGCCGTATCTCGTACACAGATACGCAGTATTTT. It encodes CASSRISYTDTQYF. The chain recombines TRBV12-3 or TRBV12-4 with TRBJ2-3; no reliable D call. The CDR3 has 14 residues. Trimming pared 6 bases from V and 2 bases from J, leaving 12 bases between.

The chain uses TRBV12-3 or TRBV12-4 and TRBJ1-1; D is perhaps TRBD1 (6 bases). This CDR3 is built from 13 residues. V lost 3 bases and J 8 bases, leaving 13 bases between the germline ends. Here the CDR3 reads CASSFGQGIEAFF. DNA of the CDR3: TGTGCCAGCAGTTTTGGGCAGGGGATAGAAGCTTTCTTT.

This clonotype has a handful of counts. J is TRBJ1-4 and V is TRBV29-1; D is undetermined. The CDR3 is 12 amino acids. In germline, CDR1 is SQVTM, CDR2 ANQGSEA. Trimming took 4 bases from V and 6 from J, leaving 9 bases between them. The CDR3 spells CSVGASDEKLFF. DNA for the CDR3: TGCAGCGTTGGTGCGTCGGATGAAAAACTGTTTTTT.

Concerning this clonotype: Its ends do not fully match the called genes, so a read error is possible. The chain links TRBV28 to TRBJ1-2; D is possibly TRBD1 (5 bases). The germline gives CDR1 MDHEN, CDR2 SYDVKM. The CDR3 totals 14 residues. The CDR3 loop is CASSYGHRLIGCTF. CDR3 DNA: TGTGCCAGTTCGTACGGACACCGGCTCATCGGCTGCACCTTC.

This chain links TRBV6-1 with TRBJ1-2, with 7 bases that match TRBD1. The CDR3 has 14 amino acids. Losses at the gene ends were 6 bases for V and 9 bases for J; bases not matched to a gene: 13. CDR1 and CDR2 (germline): MNHNS, SASEGT. As DNA, the CDR3 is TGTGCCAGCAGGGGACAGTACAATTCGGATCGCTACACCTTC. This codes for CASRGQYNSDRYTF.

This clonotype has just a few counts. The chain's CDR3 is CASSLTSGRGSSYNEQFF. CDR3 coding DNA: TGCGCCAGCAGCCTGACTAGCGGGAGGGGGAGCTCCTACAATGAGCAGTTCTTC. The chain is built from TRBV5-1 and TRBJ2-1, with TRBD2 identical over 14 bases. There are 18 residues in the CDR3. Germline values: CDR1 SGHRS, CDR2 YFSETQ. The ends lost 4 bases at V and 0 bases at J; junction bases unmatched: 6.

Comments on this clonotype: A read error may explain this, as a much larger clone is one base away. The V gene is TRBV12-3 or TRBV12-4, the J gene TRBJ1-2; no firm D call. This CDR3 is built from 12 residues. DNA of the CDR3: TGTGCCAGCAGCCCGGAGGGCTATGGCCACACCTTC. As protein: CASSPEGYGHTF.

This chain connects TRBV20-1 to TRBJ2-2; D is undetermined. Trimming removed 4 bases from V and 4 bases from J, with 7 bases in between. Germline assignment: CDR1 DFQATT and CDR2 SNEGSKA (reference sequence). CDR3 length equals 12 residues. CDR3 protein: CSATVPTGELFF. As DNA, the CDR3 is TGCAGTGCTACGGTCCCCACCGGGGAGCTGTTTTTT.

The chain carries TRBV2 and TRBJ2-1; weak D call: TRBD2 (6 bases). This CDR3 spans 15 amino acids. The ends were cut back, 7 bases at V and 6 bases at J, with 19 bases in the middle. Germline CDR1 SNHLY, CDR2 FYNNEI. Here the CDR3 DNA reads TGTGCCAGCATCGATAGTCTAGCCGGGAGCAATGAGCAGTTCTTC. Translated: CASIDSLAGSNEQFF.

This clonotype appeared a single time. The chain uses TRBV5-1 and TRBJ2-1; D is perhaps TRBD1 (6 bases). Germline V CDR1 and CDR2: SGHRS, YFSETQ. V shed 5 bases and J shed 7 bases, with 19 bases lying between them. The CDR3 consists of 15 residues. DNA for the CDR3: TGCGCCAGCAGACAAGCATGCAGGGGTGGGAATGAGCAGTTCTTC. This sequence encodes CASRQACRGGNEQFF.

The genes are TRBV6-1 and TRBJ2-1; D not resolved. V shed 6 bases and J shed 12 bases, with 15 bases lying between them. The CDR3 totals 12 residues. Germline CDR1 reads MNHNS; CDR2 reads SASEGT. Written as DNA, the CDR3 is TGTGCCAGCAGCGTAGTTGGAGTTGGGCAGTTCTTC. It translates to CASSVVGVGQFF.

The rearrangement uses TRBV7-2 and TRBJ2-7, with D maybe TRBD2 (6 bases). Germline CDR1 reads SGHTA; CDR2 reads FQGNSA. V gave up 5 bases and J gave up 4 bases, with 15 bases separating them. This CDR3 is 14 amino acids long. CDR3 bases: TGTGCCAGCAGCCCGACTAGTCCCAATTACGAGCAGTACTTC. It yields the protein CASSPTSPNYEQYF.

This clonotype has a count of ten or more. This rearrangement joins TRBV29-1 to TRBJ2-1; the D is unclear. The V end was cut by 2 bases, the J end by 5 bases, with 10 bases between. Germline CDR1 and CDR2: SQVTM and ANQGSEA. CDR3 length: 13 amino acids. The CDR3 region has the DNA TGCAGCGTTGAAAATTTCCTCGACAATGAGCAGTTCTTC. This gives the protein CSVENFLDNEQFF.

The chain employs TRBV7-2 and TRBJ2-1, with 11 bases identical to TRBD2. The CDR3 covers 17 residues. V lost 5 bases and J lost 8; bases outside the gene matches: 14. Germline loops: CDR1 SGHTA, CDR2 FQGNSA. The CDR3 bases are TGTGCCAGCAGCATACAGGTTGGGCTAGCGGGAGGTTATGAGCAGTTCTTC. It translates to CASSIQVGLAGGYEQFF.

The chain is built from TRBV10-3 and TRBJ2-7; no definite D call. Germline lookup yields CDR1 ENHRY and CDR2 SYGVKD. V lost 1 base to trimming and J lost 3 bases, with 10 bases between them. This CDR3 region has 14 residues. The CDR3 nucleotides read TGTGCCATCAGTGAGTTAGACGGAAGCTACGAGCAGTACTTC. It codes for CAISELDGSYEQYF.

The genes are TRBV12-3 or TRBV12-4 and TRBJ2-4, with 8 bases aligning to TRBD2. This CDR3 is built from 18 residues. J gave up 0 bases and V 2 bases, and 9 bases lay outside the gene matches. CDR3 nucleotide sequence: TGTGCCAGCAGTTTATGGGCGGGGGGAACCTTAGCCAAAAACATTCAGTACTTC. It specifies CASSLWAGGTLAKNIQYF.

In its sample, this clonotype was seen a few times. The chain carries TRBV6-5 and TRBJ1-5; D gene uncertain. CDR3 size: 12 residues. Germline V gene data show CDR1 as MNHEY and CDR2 as SVGAGI. Trimming shortened V by 2 bases and J by 9 bases, and 8 bases separated the two germline ends. This CDR3 reads CASSYNNTPQHF. The CDR3 region has the DNA TGTGCCAGCAGTTACAACAACACGCCCCAGCATTTT.

This clonotype was counted a few times. The genes are TRBV30 and TRBJ1-4, with D unresolved. This CDR3 spans 13 amino acids. The germline CDR1 and CDR2 sequences are GTSNPN and SVGIG (reference sequence). Trimming cost V 7 bases and J 8 bases, with 17 bases left between them. DNA for the CDR3: TGTGCCTTAACTCGGGTAGAAGAGGAAAAACTGTTTTTT. Translating gives CALTRVEEEKLFF.